This TCR beta chain emerged from a study of cytomegalovirus exposure and HLA in healthy donors. The primer mix had 60 Vbeta and 13 Jbeta primers. Clones were read by immunoSEQ multiplex PCR, and TCRdb kept only the in-frame ones, dropping some. The sample yields about 150,000 clones, more than 70% seen once. V lost 6 bases and J lost 7; bases outside the gene matches: 11. Germline lookup yields CDR1 MNHEY and CDR2 SVGAGI. The CDR3 has 14 amino acids. Concerning this clone itself: Its cognate antigen is unknown.

Study-wide points: Cytomegalovirus status, reportedly, was diagnosed with high specificity and sensitivity by the classifier. An analysis done earlier found most TCR beta V segments productive about 90% or about 30% of the time.

Input material: PBMCs. This TCR came from a woman aged 40-49 years in good health and CMV-seronegative. The chain is built from TRBV6-5 and TRBJ2-7; 8 bases map to TRBD1. As DNA, the CDR3 is TGTGCCAGCAGCCTTCTGGGACAGGTCGGGGAGCAGTACTTC. Its translation is CASSLLGQVGEQYF.